This TCR beta chain was recovered during a study of blood T cell repertoires in COVID-19. Study-wide background: T cells, B-cell-depleted T cells, or PBMCs supplied cDNA or gDNA.

The length of the CDR3 is 14 residues. V gave up 4 bases and J gave up 5 bases, with 12 bases separating them. Germline V gives CDR1 SGHTA, CDR2 FQGNSA. Methods used by the authors: Reference gene primer amplification gave estimated nucleated cell counts. Clones were read by immunoSEQ multiplex PCR, and TCRdb kept only the in-frame ones, dropping some. V, J and clone size are taken as reported in that table, and D and trimming were inferred from the DNA itself. The sample lists around 200,000 clones, just under 90% occurring once. The chain carries TRBV7-2 and TRBJ1-5, with a tentative D call TRBD1 (5 bases). Specimen: peripheral blood. The receptor comes from a man in his 60s who had recovered from COVID-19. This CDR3 is CASSYGQGDQPQHF. CDR3 nucleotides: TGTGCCAGCAGCTACGGGCAGGGCGATCAGCCCCAGCATTTT.